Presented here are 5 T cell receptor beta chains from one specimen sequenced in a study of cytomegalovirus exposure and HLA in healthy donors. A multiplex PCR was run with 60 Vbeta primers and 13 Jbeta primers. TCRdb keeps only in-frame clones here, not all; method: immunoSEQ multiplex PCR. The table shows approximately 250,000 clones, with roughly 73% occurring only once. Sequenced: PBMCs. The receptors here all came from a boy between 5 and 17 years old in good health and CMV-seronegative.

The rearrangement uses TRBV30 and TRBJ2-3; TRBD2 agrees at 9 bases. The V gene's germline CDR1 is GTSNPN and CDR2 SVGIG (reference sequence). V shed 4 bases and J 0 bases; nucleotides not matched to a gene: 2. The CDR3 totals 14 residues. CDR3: CAWKSGRSTDTQYF. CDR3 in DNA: TGTGCCTGGAAGAGCGGGAGGAGCACAGATACGCAGTATTTT.

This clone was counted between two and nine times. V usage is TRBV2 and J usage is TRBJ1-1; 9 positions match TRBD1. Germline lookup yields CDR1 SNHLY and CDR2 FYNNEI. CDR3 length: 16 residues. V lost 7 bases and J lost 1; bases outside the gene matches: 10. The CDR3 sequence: CASIRPRDRENTEAFF. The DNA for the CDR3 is TGTGCCAGCATCCGACCAAGGGACAGGGAGAACACTGAAGCTTTCTTT.

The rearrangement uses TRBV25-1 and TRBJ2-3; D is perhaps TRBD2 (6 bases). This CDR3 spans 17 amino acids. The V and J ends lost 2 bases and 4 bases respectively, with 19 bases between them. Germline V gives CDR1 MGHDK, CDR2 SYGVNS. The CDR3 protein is CASSESLKRVTPDTQYF. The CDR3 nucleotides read TGTGCCAGCAGTGAAAGCCTTAAGCGGGTTACCCCAGATACGCAGTATTTT. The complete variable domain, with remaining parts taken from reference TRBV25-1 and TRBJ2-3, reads EADIYQTPRYLVIGTGKKITLECSQTMGHDKMYWYQQDPGMELHLIHYSYGVNSTEKGDLSSESTVSRIRTEHFPLTLESARPSHTSQYLCASSESLKRVTPDTQYFGPGTRLTVL.

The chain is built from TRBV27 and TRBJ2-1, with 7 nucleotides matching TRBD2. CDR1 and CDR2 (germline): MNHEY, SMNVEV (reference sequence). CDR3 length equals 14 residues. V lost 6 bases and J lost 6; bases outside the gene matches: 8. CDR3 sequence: CASRVGVAGNEQFF. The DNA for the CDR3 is TGTGCCAGCAGGGTTGGCGTAGCGGGCAATGAGCAGTTCTTC.

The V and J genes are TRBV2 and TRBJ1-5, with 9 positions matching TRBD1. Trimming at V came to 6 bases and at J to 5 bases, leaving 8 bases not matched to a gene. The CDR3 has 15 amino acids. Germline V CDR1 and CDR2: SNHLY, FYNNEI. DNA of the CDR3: TGTGCCAGCAGGCTTCCCGGACAGGGGTATCAGCCCCAGCATTTT. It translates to CASRLPGQGYQPQHF.